Listed below are T cell receptor beta chains from one sample, sequenced in a study of shared clonotypes between healthy human individuals. Some clones are missing from TCRdb's copy, which holds only in-frame ones; the method was immunoSEQ multiplex PCR. This sample carries about 640,000 clones, about three quarters of them seen once, and the ten largest clones take roughly 1.8%. Sequenced: memory CD4+ T cells sorted from blood. The receptor source for this set is a woman in her 30s in good health. Each CDR3 is given without its conserved first and last residue. The order of the fields is J gene, V gene, clone size, CDR3 protein. Some rows mark clone size as missing; the rest say once, few, many or name a class of expanded clone.

TRBJ1-1	TRBV6-5	-	ASYRGNTEAF
TRBJ1-4	TRBV11-2	few	ASSLAPTGNNEKLF
TRBJ2-7	TRBV6-6	-	ASRGGQTFSYEQY
TRBJ1-1	TRBV5-1	-	ASSSGTEYTEAF
TRBJ2-7	TRBV27	-	ASSLMGQGSYEQY
TRBJ2-1	TRBV18	-	ASSPGQGTYNEQF
TRBJ1-3	TRBV25-1	-	ASGFGNTIY
TRBJ2-1	TRBV5-6	-	ASSSARTGDNEQF
TRBJ1-3	TRBV18	-	ASSPPGRNSGNTIY
TRBJ2-5	TRBV29-1	-	SVESGSETQY
TRBJ2-7	TRBV11-2	-	ASSTGRSEQY
TRBJ1-1	TRBV5-1	-	ASSPGDAGMNTEAF
TRBJ1-2	TRBV10-1	-	ASSPKRIGGYT
TRBJ1-2	TRBV5-1	-	ASTPGGSNYGYT
TRBJ2-7	TRBV5-5	-	ASSTLGRYSYEQY
TRBJ2-4	TRBV28	-	ASSVPRDRKQY
TRBJ2-1	TRBV27	-	ASSFGAGDRNEQF
TRBJ2-7	TRBV10-3	-	AISERQGHEQY
TRBJ2-5	TRBV14	many	ASSLAGAETQY
TRBJ2-3	TRBV28	-	AGGSGTTDTQY